This T cell receptor (beta chain) was retrieved from a study of blood T cell repertoires in COVID-19. For the study at large: PBMCs, B-cell-depleted T cells, or T cells provided the cDNA or gDNA that made up the material.

Source study methods: By means of reference gene primer amplification, nucleated cell counts were estimated. The assay was immunoSEQ multiplex PCR, and TCRdb's table has in-frame clones only and misses some. V, J and clone size are taken as reported in that table, and D and trimming were inferred from the DNA itself. The sample shows hundreds of thousands of clones, roughly 90% of them seen only once. The V and J ends lost 8 bases and 7 bases respectively, with 16 bases between them. The CDR3 has 13 amino acids. Germline V gives CDR1 SNHLY, CDR2 FYNNEI. Patients at the Seattle site were enrolled during active infection and followed longitudinally.

The V call is TRBV2, the J call TRBJ2-3; TRBD2 might be the D (7 bases). Sequencing was done on a sample of peripheral blood. This sequence originates from a woman between 65 and 79 years old with COVID-19, enrolled during active disease. The CDR3 is CASGGALLNTQYF. CDR3 nucleotide sequence: TGTGCCAGCGGGGGGGCGTTATTGAATACGCAGTATTTT.